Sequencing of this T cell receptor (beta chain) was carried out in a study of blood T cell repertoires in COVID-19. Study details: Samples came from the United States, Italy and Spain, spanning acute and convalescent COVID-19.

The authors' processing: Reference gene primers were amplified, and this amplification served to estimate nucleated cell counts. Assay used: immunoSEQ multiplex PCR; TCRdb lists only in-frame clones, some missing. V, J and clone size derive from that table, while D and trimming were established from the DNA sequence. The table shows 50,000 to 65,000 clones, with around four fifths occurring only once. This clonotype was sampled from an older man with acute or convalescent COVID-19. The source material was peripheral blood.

The CDR3, as DNA: TGTGCCAGTATCACAGGGGGCGAAGGTGTGAGCAATCAGCCCCAGCATTTT. Protein: CASITGGEGVSNQPQHF. This chain links TRBV28 with TRBJ1-5, with TRBD1 matching 9 bases. CDR3 length equals 17 residues. Germline V gene lookup returns CDR1 MDHEN and CDR2 SYDVKM. V lost 9 bases to trimming and J lost 1 base; unmatched junction nucleotides: 13.